The 27 T cell receptor beta chains below all came from one sample that was sequenced in a study of OX40 agonist ivuxolimab in advanced cancers. This table comes from immunoSEQ multiplex PCR, and its TCRdb copy is limited to in-frame clones, with some not included. The top ten clones hold approximately 1.3% of a sample with tens of thousands of clones, about nine tenths of them seen once. Sequenced here: CD4+ or CD8+ T cells sorted from blood, sampled in a trial of the OX40 agonist ivuxolimab. The receptor source for this set is an adult with an advanced solid tumor such as melanoma, head and neck, liver or kidney cancer.

The V call is TRBV28, the J call TRBJ1-1; D remains unclear. The germline V gene has CDR1 MDHEN and CDR2 SYDVKM. The CDR3 length is 14 residues. Deletions cut 4 bases from V and 1 base from J, with 10 bases between. The CDR3 region is CASSSVGTNTEAFF. The CDR3 DNA is TGTGCCAGCAGTTCGGTGGGTACGAACACTGAAGCTTTCTTT.

This chain uses TRBV30 with TRBJ2-2; D call uncertain. Germline assignment: CDR1 GTSNPN and CDR2 SVGIG (reference sequence). CDR3 size: 13 residues. V shed 1 base and J shed 0 bases, with 3 bases lying between them. CDR3 bases: TGTGCCTGGAGTGGTTCGAACACCGGGGAGCTGTTTTTT. Protein: CAWSGSNTGELFF. The variable domain in full, completed from reference TRBV30 and TRBJ2-2, reads SQTIHQWPATLVQPVGSPLSLECTVEGTSNPNLYWYRQAAGRGLQLLFYSVGIGQISSEVPQNLSASRPQDRQFILSSKKLLLSDSGFYLCAWSGSNTGELFFGEGSRLTVL.

The gene calls are TRBV5-1 and TRBJ1-2, with D perhaps matching TRBD1 (5 bases). V was trimmed by 3 bases and J by 0 bases, leaving 9 bases between them. Germline assignment: CDR1 SGHRS and CDR2 YFSETQ. This CDR3 region has 14 residues. In nucleotides, the CDR3 is TGCGCCAGCAGCTGGGACGGTTCTAACTATGGCTACACCTTC. Translation: CASSWDGSNYGYTF.

The CDR3 spells CASSQDRGLAGETQYF. The CDR3 bases are TGTGCCAGCAGCCAAGATAGGGGACTAGCCGGGGAGACCCAGTACTTC. The chain has TRBV14 and TRBJ2-5; 9 bases map to TRBD2. Germline CDR1 SGHDN, CDR2 FVKESK. This CDR3 has 16 amino acids. J lost 5 bases, V lost 0 bases, and 7 bases had no gene match.

This clone turned up a few times. The V and J genes are TRBV7-9 and TRBJ1-5, with D possibly matching TRBD1 (6 bases). The ends were cut back, 8 bases at V and 10 bases at J, with 18 bases in the middle. This CDR3 contains 13 residues. Germline V gene data show CDR1 as SEHNR and CDR2 as FQNEAQ (reference sequence). CDR3 DNA sequence: TGTGCCAGCGGTACTCCGGACAGAGGTCCCCAGCATTTT. Translation: CASGTPDRGPQHF.

The V and J genes are TRBV10-3 and TRBJ2-7, with D possibly TRBD1 on 6 matching bases. The CDR3 totals 14 residues. Germline V lookup: CDR1 ENHRY, CDR2 SYGVKD. Trimming left V 6 bases short and J 1 base short, with 13 bases between. The CDR3 DNA sequence: TGTGCCATCAGCCCCGGGACATCTTCCTACGAGCAGTACTTC. Encoded protein: CAISPGTSSYEQYF.

The chain employs TRBV6-5 and TRBJ1-4, with 7 bases fitting TRBD1. The CDR3 is made up of 14 amino acids. J gave up 8 bases and V 5 bases, and 8 bases lay outside the gene matches. CDR1 and CDR2 (germline): MNHEY, SVGAGI. The CDR3: CASSPQGQGEKLFF. The CDR3 DNA sequence: TGTGCCAGCAGTCCACAGGGGCAGGGAGAAAAACTGTTTTTT.

The chain carries TRBV7-9 and TRBJ2-1; 8 nucleotides match TRBD1. The CDR3 consists of 14 residues. V trimming: 5 bases; J trimming: 9 bases; junction bases outside the gene matches: 9. From germline, CDR1 is SEHNR and CDR2 FQNEAQ (reference sequence). The CDR3 DNA is TGTGCCAGCAGCGGAGGATCAGGGGGCGCTGAGCAGTTCTTC. Protein: CASSGGSGGAEQFF.

This clone has a single count. This chain joins TRBV11-2 and TRBJ2-5; TRBD2 matches at 13 bases. The J segment lost 6 bases and the V segment lost 5 bases, leaving 6 bases of the junction unmatched. Germline lookup yields CDR1 SGHAT and CDR2 FQNNGV. This CDR3 has 15 residues. The CDR3 region is CASSPWTSGRKTQYF. The DNA of the CDR3 is TGTGCCAGCAGCCCCTGGACTAGCGGGAGAAAGACCCAGTACTTC.

This chain links TRBV7-6 with TRBJ2-1; TRBD2 agrees at 7 bases. The CDR3 contains 19 residues. Trimming took 1 base from V and 3 from J; bases not matched to a gene: 15. Germline CDR1 is SGHVS and CDR2 is FNYEAQ. For the CDR3, the DNA is TGTGCCAGCAGCTTAGTATCCGGGCAAGGGAGGGCCGTCTACAATGAGCAGTTCTTC. Protein sequence: CASSLVSGQGRAVYNEQFF.

The V call is TRBV19, the J call TRBJ1-1, with TRBD1 as a possible D gene (5 bases). The CDR3 covers 14 residues. V was shortened by 1 base and J by 6 bases, with 12 bases between the two germline ends. The germline CDR1 and CDR2 sequences are LNHDA and SQIVND (reference sequence). Here the CDR3 DNA reads TGTGCCAGTAGTATAGTGGGCGGGGACCCTGAAGCTTTCTTT. Translated, it gives CASSIVGGDPEAFF.

The chain combines TRBV2 with TRBJ1-5, with D unclear. Germline V CDR1 and CDR2: SNHLY, FYNNEI. This CDR3 has 12 residues. Trimming left V 8 bases short and J 2 bases short, with 7 bases between. The CDR3 bases are TGTGCCAGCGGGGAGGGCAATCAGCCCCAGCATTTT. This codes for CASGEGNQPQHF.

The chain recombines TRBV7-9 with TRBJ2-7; 7 bases are a match to TRBD1. CDR1 is SEHNR and CDR2 is FQNEAQ in the germline V gene (reference sequence). The CDR3 has 15 residues. V lost 3 bases and J lost 5; bases outside the gene matches: 10. The CDR3 region is CASSFTETGRNEQYF. CDR3 nucleotide sequence: TGTGCCAGCAGCTTTACTGAGACAGGGAGAAACGAGCAGTACTTC.

The chain is built from TRBV10-1 and TRBJ2-1; D may match TRBD1 or TRBD2 (5 bases each). The germline V and J ends were trimmed by 9 bases and 4 bases, with 10 bases remaining between them. CDR3 size: 12 residues. CDR1 is WNHNN, CDR2 SYGVQD, per germline (reference sequence). CDR3 protein: CARGRKYNEQFF. CDR3 DNA: TGCGCCAGGGGACGCAAGTACAATGAGCAGTTCTTC.

V is TRBV5-1 and J is TRBJ2-7; D is possibly TRBD1 (6 bases). Trimming stripped 2 bases from V and 3 bases from J, with 12 bases between. Germline V gene data show CDR1 as SGHRS and CDR2 as YFSETQ. The length of the CDR3 is 14 residues. The CDR3 reads CASSLRTALYEQYF. DNA for the CDR3: TGCGCCAGCAGCTTACGGACAGCCCTCTACGAGCAGTACTTC.

The CDR3 DNA reads TGTGCCAGCAGCTTGGGACAGGGGGTAGGCTATGGCTACACCTTC. This sequence encodes CASSLGQGVGYGYTF. The V call is TRBV7-8, the J call TRBJ1-2; TRBD1 matches 11 bases. The CDR3 length is 15 residues. Unmatched junction bases numbered 4, after V lost 3 bases and J lost 4 bases. In germline, CDR1 is SGHVS, CDR2 FQNEAQ.

This clone was picked up one time. The rearrangement joins TRBV9 to TRBJ1-1; D not resolved. V lost 6 bases to trimming and J lost 1 base, with 13 bases between them. There are 14 residues in the CDR3. The germline CDR1 and CDR2 sequences are SGDLS and YYNGEE. DNA of the CDR3: TGTGCCAGCACCCTAATAACGGAGAACACTGAAGCTTTCTTT. It is translated as CASTLITENTEAFF.

In this sample, this clone turned up a few times. The genes are TRBV7-3 and TRBJ1-1; D remains unclear. This CDR3 is 14 amino acids long. The V end lost 5 bases, the J end lost 4 bases, and 14 bases lay between the germline ends. The germline CDR1 and CDR2 sequences are SGHTA and FQGTGA. CDR3 protein: CASSPTGETTEAFF. The CDR3 DNA sequence: TGTGCCAGCAGCCCTACCGGGGAGACCACTGAAGCTTTCTTT.

CDR3 region: CASSPGQGAPGANVLTF. The DNA of the CDR3 is TGCGCCAGCAGCCCCGGACAGGGGGCGCCTGGGGCCAACGTCCTGACTTTC. The chain combines TRBV5-1 with TRBJ2-6, with 11 bases that match TRBD1. CDR1 is SGHRS, CDR2 YFSETQ, per germline. There are 17 residues in the CDR3. The V gene end was trimmed by 4 bases and the J gene end by 2 bases; junction bases not matched to a gene: 5. The variable domain in full, with the rest retrieved from reference TRBV5-1 and TRBJ2-6, is KAGVTQTPRYLIKTRGQQVTLSCSPISGHRSVSWYQQTPGQGLQFLFEYFSETQRNKGNFPGRFSGRQFSNSRSEMNVSTLELGDSALYLCASSPGQGAPGANVLTFGAGSRLTVL.

On this clone itself: Other DNA sequences in this sample translate to the same CDR3. This chain uses TRBV7-9 with TRBJ1-2; no clear D gene. Germline lookup yields CDR1 SEHNR and CDR2 FQNEAQ (reference sequence). The V end was cut by 4 bases, the J end by 7 bases, with 13 bases between. CDR3 length equals 13 residues. CDR3 protein: CASSSPDGTGYTF. In nucleotides, the CDR3 is TGTGCCAGCAGCTCCCCCGATGGTACTGGCTACACCTTC.

V gene TRBV29-1 combines with J gene TRBJ1-5; D is possibly TRBD1 (5 bases). The V gene lost 8 bases and the J gene lost 1 base, with 15 bases spanning the gap. Per the germline V gene, CDR1 is SQVTM and CDR2 is ANQGSEA. This CDR3 has 14 amino acids. The CDR3 bases are TGCAGCCCCGGTTCTAGGGGAAGCAATCAGCCCCAGCATTTT. Translated, it gives CSPGSRGSNQPQHF.

The V and J genes are TRBV5-1 and TRBJ1-1; 7 bases are shared with TRBD1. V was clipped by 4 bases and J by 0 bases; unmatched bases: 6. CDR1 and CDR2 from the germline V gene are SGHRS and YFSETQ. This CDR3 region has 15 residues. CDR3 protein: CASSLQGPMNTEAFF. CDR3 coding DNA: TGCGCCAGCAGCCTACAGGGGCCGATGAACACTGAAGCTTTCTTT.

V and J are TRBV10-2 and TRBJ2-1, with 8 bases that match TRBD1. V lost 3 bases and J lost 2; bases outside the gene matches: 0. Germline-derived CDR1 and CDR2 are WSHSY and SAAADI. The CDR3 spans 14 residues. The CDR3 nucleotides are TGCGCCAGCAGTGACAGGGGGCCCTACAATGAGCAGTTCTTC. Translation gives CASSDRGPYNEQFF.

The chain is built from TRBV28 and TRBJ2-2; TRBD1 might be the D (5 bases). The germline V and J ends were trimmed by 10 bases and 2 bases, with 11 bases remaining between them. This CDR3 is built from 13 residues. The germline gives CDR1 MDHEN, CDR2 SYDVKM. CDR3: CATIDSNTGELFF. CDR3 in DNA: TGTGCCACCATTGACAGCAACACCGGGGAGCTGTTTTTT.

The chain is built from TRBV7-9 and TRBJ2-2; no clear D gene. This CDR3 has 15 amino acids. V lost 1 base, J lost 1 base, and 7 bases lay in between. Germline lookup yields CDR1 SEHNR and CDR2 FQNEAQ (reference sequence). CDR3 residues: CASSLGLMNTGELFF. DNA for the CDR3: TGTGCCAGCAGCTTAGGACTTATGAACACCGGGGAGCTGTTTTTT.

The V and J genes are TRBV19 and TRBJ2-1, with 8 bases that match TRBD1. Germline CDR1 reads LNHDA; CDR2 reads SQIVND (reference sequence). CDR3 size: 14 residues. Unmatched junction bases numbered 4, after V lost 1 base and J lost 8 bases. This chain's CDR3 is CASSIGRGRDEQFF. Here the CDR3 DNA reads TGTGCCAGTAGTATAGGCAGGGGGCGGGATGAGCAGTTCTTC.

This clone was observed a few times. V and J are TRBV7-2 and TRBJ1-5; the D gene is possibly TRBD1 (6 bases). Trimming shortened V by 7 bases and J by 4 bases, and 14 bases separated the two germline ends. Germline lookup yields CDR1 SGHTA and CDR2 FQGNSA. This CDR3 is 14 amino acids long. For the CDR3, the DNA is TGTGCCAGCACCGTCGGGGGCCTAAATCAGCCCCAGCATTTT. It translates to CASTVGGLNQPQHF.